This TCR beta chain was identified in a study of blood T cell repertoires in COVID-19 (dated by TCRdb to 2019 to 2021). The study in broad terms: Samples from collaborators originated in the United States, Italy and Spain and spanned both the acute and convalescent phases of COVID-19. The material from the prospective study consisted of cDNA or gDNA derived from T cells, B-cell-depleted T cells, or PBMCs. Samples came from the ongoing ImmuneRACE study (first 160 participants) plus 1,254 subjects from 6 global collaborators. The dataset comprised deeply sampled blood TCRbeta repertoires from subjects exposed to, actively infected with, or recovered from COVID-19. The repertoires were released in a freely available public database meant as a resource for research on the immune response to SARS-CoV-2. The sample metadata nearly always contained a de-identified subject ID, COVID-19 status, age in years and sex. HLA class I and class II types, where available, came from metadata supplied by the sample provider rather than from assay-based typing.

TCRbeta CDR3 regions were amplified from genomic DNA using the immunoSEQ Assay, a bias-controlled multiplex PCR. Per the authors' processing: The number of nucleated cells in each sample was estimated from the amplification of reference gene primers within the assay. To quantify the absolute abundance of each unique TCRbeta CDR3 rearrangement, sequence reads were collapsed and filtered. Productive Simpson clonality was computed per sample as the square root of Simpson's diversity index over productive rearrangements. In its TCRdb copy, this immuneACCESS table keeps in-frame sequences only and misses some clones. Where compared with another copy, unresolved V genes explain less than half of these, and the others have no known cause. V, J and clone size reflect that table, while D and trimming were determined from the DNA. The table for this sample lists approximately 150,000 clones; over 75% of them were counted only once. Of the sample, around 1.2% is held by the ten largest clones.

In the prospective study, participants were about 18 to 89 years old, resided in about 25 geographic areas of the United States, and were enrolled through a virtual design. In the prospective study, cohorts were assigned on the basis of participant-reported clinical history obtained from a screening survey and a study questionnaire. In the prospective study, whole blood, serum and a nasopharyngeal or oropharyngeal swab were collected from each participant by mobile phlebotomists. Additional blood draws and questionnaires over an approximately two-month period could optionally be provided by prospective study participants. Before DNA extraction, prospective study blood samples were shipped either frozen or at room temperature. The CDR3 spans 16 residues, from the cysteine through the phenylalanine. The read is trimmed to its CDR3 DNA, 48 bases read in frame from base 1. Relative to germline, V is missing 1 base and J is missing 4 bases, with 8 bases of the junction outside any gene match. The germline V gene sets CDR1 to LGHNA and CDR2 to YSLEER.

For this clone: It lacks a known antigen. No much larger clone is present one base from it, and per-base qualities are unavailable.

The study at large found these results: The amount of clinical and demographic metadata varied by source and participant and was provided uncurated.

The receptor comes from a human donor with acute COVID-19. The donor label of this sample is uncertain. The sequencing input was PBMCs or T cells enriched from blood (not recorded which). This sequence uses TRBV4-3 and TRBJ2-7; 9 bases in between match TRBD1. CDR3 sequence: CASSQGITDRGYEQYF. Read as DNA, the sequence is TGCGCCAGCAGCCAAGGAATTACGGACAGGGGATACGAGCAGTACTTC.